Shown below are 14 T cell receptor beta chains from a single sample sequenced in a study of cytomegalovirus exposure and HLA in healthy donors. Profiling relied on immunoSEQ multiplex PCR, and the TCRdb table lists in-frame clones only, not all of them. The profile shows roughly 130,000 clones, approximately 91% of them singletons. Sequenced material: PBMCs. The source is a man aged 25-40 years in good health and CMV-seronegative.

The chain carries TRBV30 and TRBJ2-3; 8 positions match TRBD2. V shed 0 bases, J shed 14 bases, and the junction held 10 bases outside the gene matches. CDR3 length: 13 amino acids. Looked up from germline, CDR1 is GTSNPN and CDR2 is SVGIG (reference sequence). The CDR3 reads CAWSVREGGLMYF. Here the CDR3 DNA reads TGTGCCTGGAGTGTACGGGAGGGAGGGTTAATGTATTTT.

The CDR3 is CASSMAGSYGYTF. In DNA, the CDR3 is TGTGCCAGTAGTATGGCAGGAAGCTATGGCTACACCTTC. V and J are TRBV19 and TRBJ1-2; D not resolved. CDR1 is LNHDA and CDR2 is SQIVND in the germline V gene (reference sequence). V lost 3 bases to trimming and J lost 4 bases, with 9 bases between them. This CDR3 region has 13 residues.

The chain employs TRBV7-3 and TRBJ2-1; 10 bases map to TRBD2. Trimming at V came to 5 bases and at J to 9 bases, leaving 16 bases not matched to a gene. Germline values: CDR1 SGHTA, CDR2 FQGTGA. CDR3 length: 17 residues. This CDR3 reads CASSAFIAGGFAGEQFF. Written as DNA, the CDR3 is TGTGCCAGCAGCGCATTCATAGCGGGAGGATTTGCGGGTGAGCAGTTCTTC.

V is TRBV5-1 and J is TRBJ1-4; maybe TRBD1 (5 bases). Germline V gene lookup returns CDR1 SGHRS and CDR2 YFSETQ. V dropped 0 bases and J dropped 0 bases, with 9 bases sitting between them. The CDR3 runs to 16 residues. CDR3 loop: CASSLEEGSTNEKLFF. CDR3 DNA: TGCGCCAGCAGCTTGGAGGAGGGGTCAACTAATGAAAAACTGTTTTTT.

This clone was detected only once. The rearrangement uses TRBV29-1 and TRBJ2-2; tentative D call: TRBD2 (5 bases). The CDR3 is 13 amino acids. The germline CDR1 and CDR2 sequences are SQVTM and ANQGSEA. The V and J ends lost 3 bases and 0 bases respectively, with 5 bases between them. As DNA, the CDR3 is TGCAGCGTTGAGGAGGCGAACACCGGGGAGCTGTTTTTT. This encodes CSVEEANTGELFF.

About this clone itself: This CDR3 is also generated by other DNA sequences in the sample. This CDR3 reads CSVVADTQYF. The CDR3 DNA is TGCAGCGTTGTAGCGGATACGCAGTATTTT. V is TRBV29-1 and J is TRBJ2-3; perhaps TRBD2 as D (5 bases). The V end lost 4 bases, the J end lost 6 bases, and 5 bases lay between the germline ends. The germline V gene encodes CDR1 SQVTM and CDR2 ANQGSEA. The CDR3 contains 10 residues.

This chain links TRBV6-5 with TRBJ1-1; 8 bases agree with TRBD1. The CDR3 contains 16 residues. With 0 bases clipped from V and 7 bases from J, the junction kept 10 bases outside the gene matches. The germline V gene encodes CDR1 MNHEY and CDR2 SVGAGI. CDR3 sequence: CASSYSTTGVSREAFF. For the CDR3, the DNA is TGTGCCAGCAGTTACTCCACGACAGGGGTCTCGCGTGAAGCTTTCTTT.

This clone was seen a single time. V and J are TRBV11-3 and TRBJ2-2, with 9 bases lining up with TRBD1. The CDR3 length is 12 residues. Germline CDR1 SGHNT, CDR2 YENEEA. V was pared by 4 bases and J by 12 bases, with 3 bases of the junction left unmatched. The CDR3 is CASSSGQGKLFF. The CDR3 bases are TGTGCCAGCAGCTCGGGACAGGGAAAGCTGTTTTTT.

This chain links TRBV6-1 with TRBJ2-1; no firm D call. This CDR3 spans 15 amino acids. V was pared by 6 bases and J by 0 bases, with 12 bases between. Germline V lookup: CDR1 MNHNS, CDR2 SASEGT. CDR3 protein: CASSGTTFSYNEQFF. The CDR3 DNA sequence: TGTGCCAGCAGCGGAACTACCTTCTCCTACAATGAGCAGTTCTTC.

The CDR3 DNA reads TGTGCCAGCAGCTTAGGGGCGGGCACTGAAGCTTTCTTT. This encodes CASSLGAGTEAFF. The V gene is TRBV11-3, the J gene TRBJ1-1; D gene uncertain. The CDR3 contains 13 residues. V was cut by 1 base and J by 4 bases, with 7 bases left in between. Germline V CDR1 and CDR2: SGHNT, YENEEA.

Points on this clone: The junction departs from germline at one end; a sequencing error may be responsible. V gene TRBV27 combines with J gene TRBJ1-4; a weak D match, TRBD1 (5 bases). CDR1 is MNHEY, CDR2 SMNVEV, per germline (reference sequence). The CDR3 length is 14 residues. CDR3 nucleotides: TGTGTCAGCAGTTCTGCGGACACCCCTGGAAAACTGTTTTTT. This gives the protein CVSSSADTPGKLFF.

The V gene is TRBV5-1, the J gene TRBJ1-1; possibly TRBD1 for D (6 bases). The CDR3 is 14 amino acids. In germline, CDR1 is SGHRS, CDR2 YFSETQ. V was cut by 2 bases and J by 2 bases, with 10 bases left in between. In DNA, the CDR3 is TGCGCCAGCAGCTTAGGGACACTCAACACTGAAGCTTTCTTT. As protein: CASSLGTLNTEAFF. The full variable domain, its missing parts supplied by reference TRBV5-1 and TRBJ1-1, is KAGVTQTPRYLIKTRGQQVTLSCSPISGHRSVSWYQQTPGQGLQFLFEYFSETQRNKGNFPGRFSGRQFSNSRSEMNVSTLELGDSALYLCASSLGTLNTEAFFGQGTRLTVV.

V and J are TRBV7-2 and TRBJ2-1; 8 nucleotides agree with TRBD2. V was clipped by 3 bases and J by 7 bases; unmatched bases: 11. Looked up from germline, CDR1 is SGHTA and CDR2 is FQGNSA. The CDR3 consists of 16 residues. CDR3 protein: CASSFRPGGPLNEQFF. The CDR3 DNA sequence: TGTGCCAGCAGCTTTCGACCGGGAGGGCCCTTAAATGAGCAGTTCTTC. Together with reference TRBV7-2 and TRBJ2-1, the CDR3 gives the full variable domain: GAGVSQSPSNKVTEKGKDVELRCDPISGHTALYWYRQSLGQGLEFLIYFQGNSAPDKSGLPSDRFSAERTGGSVSTLTIQRTQQEDSAVYLCASSFRPGGPLNEQFFGPGTRLTVL.

V usage is TRBV15 and J usage is TRBJ1-1; D is possibly TRBD1 (5 bases). Trimming removed 5 bases from V and 4 bases from J, with 11 bases in between. The CDR3 is 13 residues long. CDR1 is LNHNV, CDR2 YYDKDF, per germline (reference sequence). CDR3 protein: CATSRGGSTEAFF. The CDR3 DNA follows: TGTGCCACCAGCCGCGGGGGGAGCACTGAAGCTTTCTTT.